This TCR beta chain was obtained from a study of T cell clonotyping in hematopoietic cell transplantation. Overall study findings and caveats: Graft donor and pretransplant recipient Inverse Simpson Index values predicted broader posttransplant TCR diversity. Few recipient clonotypes overlapped donors; over 95% were de novo at given depth. Recipient TCR diversity dropped after transplant; expanded clonotypes rose from day 30 to 180.

The CDR3 extends over 14 amino acids. V lost 2 bases and J lost 6, with 13 bases in between. Germline assignment: CDR1 GTSNPN and CDR2 SVGIG (reference sequence). This clone showed up just once. Its antigen is currently unknown. TCRdb's table, derived via immunoSEQ multiplex PCR, lists solely in-frame clones and lacks some. The sample gives 35,000 to 45,000 clones, roughly 94% of which show up once; around 0.85% is in the top ten. The TCR comes from a woman aged 45-65 years in good health. Some clones in this sample may be carry-over from other donors' samples. The specimen was peripheral blood mononuclear cells. The J gene is TRBJ2-2, the V gene TRBV30; TRBD2 is a possible D gene (6 bases). DNA for the CDR3: TGTGCCTGGAGTATCGGGACTCTCTCCGGGGAGCTGTTTTTT. Translated, it gives CAWSIGTLSGELFF.